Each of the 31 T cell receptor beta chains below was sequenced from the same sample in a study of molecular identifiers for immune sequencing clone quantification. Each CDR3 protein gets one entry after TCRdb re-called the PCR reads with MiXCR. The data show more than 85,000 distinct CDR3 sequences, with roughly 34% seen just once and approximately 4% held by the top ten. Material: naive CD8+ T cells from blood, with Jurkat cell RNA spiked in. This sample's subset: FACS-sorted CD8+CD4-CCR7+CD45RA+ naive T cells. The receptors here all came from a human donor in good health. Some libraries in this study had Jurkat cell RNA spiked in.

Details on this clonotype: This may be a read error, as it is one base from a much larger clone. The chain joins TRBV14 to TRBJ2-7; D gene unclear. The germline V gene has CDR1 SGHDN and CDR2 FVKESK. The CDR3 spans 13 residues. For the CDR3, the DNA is TGTGCCGGCAGCCCCAGAAGCTCCTACGAGCAGTACTTC. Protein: CAGSPRSSYEQYF.

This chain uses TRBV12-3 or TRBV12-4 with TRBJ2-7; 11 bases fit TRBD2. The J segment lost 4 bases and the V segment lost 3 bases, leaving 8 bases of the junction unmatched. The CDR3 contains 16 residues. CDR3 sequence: CASSFTSGRKVYEQYF. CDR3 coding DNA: TGTGCCAGCAGTTTTACTAGCGGGAGAAAAGTGTACGAGCAGTACTTC.

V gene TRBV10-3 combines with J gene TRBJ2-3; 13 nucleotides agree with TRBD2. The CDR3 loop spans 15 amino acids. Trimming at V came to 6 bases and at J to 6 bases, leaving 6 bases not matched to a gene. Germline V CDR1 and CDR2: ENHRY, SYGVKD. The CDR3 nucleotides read TGTGCCATCAGCAAACTAGCGGGAGGGACCGATACGCAGTATTTT. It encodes CAISKLAGGTDTQYF.

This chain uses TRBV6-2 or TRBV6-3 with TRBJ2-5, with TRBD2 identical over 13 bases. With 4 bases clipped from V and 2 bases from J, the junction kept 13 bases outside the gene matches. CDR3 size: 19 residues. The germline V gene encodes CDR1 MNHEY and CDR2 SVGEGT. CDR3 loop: CASSSGLAGSLHLQETQYF. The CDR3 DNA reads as TGTGCCAGCAGTTCGGGACTAGCGGGAAGCCTCCACTTACAAGAGACCCAGTACTTC.

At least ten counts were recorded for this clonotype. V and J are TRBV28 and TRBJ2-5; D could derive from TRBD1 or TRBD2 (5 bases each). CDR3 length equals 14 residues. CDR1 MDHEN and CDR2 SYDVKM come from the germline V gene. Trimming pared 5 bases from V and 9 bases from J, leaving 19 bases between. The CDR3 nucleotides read TGTGCCAGCAGTGCTGTACGGGGCCGAGGGGCCCAGTACTTC. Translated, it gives CASSAVRGRGAQYF. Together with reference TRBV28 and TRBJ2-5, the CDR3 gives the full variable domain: DVKVTQSSRYLVKRTGEKVFLECVQDMDHENMFWYRQDPGLGLRLIYFSYDVKMKEKGDIPEGYSVSREKKERFSLILESASTNQTSMYLCASSAVRGRGAQYFGPGTRLLVL.

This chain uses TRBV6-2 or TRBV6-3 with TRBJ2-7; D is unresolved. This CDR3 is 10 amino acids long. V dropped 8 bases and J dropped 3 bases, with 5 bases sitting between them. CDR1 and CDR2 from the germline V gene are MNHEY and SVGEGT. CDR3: CASGYYEQYF. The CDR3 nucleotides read TGTGCCAGCGGGTACTACGAGCAGTACTTC.

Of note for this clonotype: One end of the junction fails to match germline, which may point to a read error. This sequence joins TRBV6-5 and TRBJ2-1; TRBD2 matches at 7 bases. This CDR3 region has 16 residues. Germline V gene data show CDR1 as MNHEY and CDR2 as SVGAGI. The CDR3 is CASSSGGPSSYSEQFF. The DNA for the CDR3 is TGTGCCAGCAGTTCGGGAGGTCCCAGCTCCTACAGTGAGCAGTTCTTC.

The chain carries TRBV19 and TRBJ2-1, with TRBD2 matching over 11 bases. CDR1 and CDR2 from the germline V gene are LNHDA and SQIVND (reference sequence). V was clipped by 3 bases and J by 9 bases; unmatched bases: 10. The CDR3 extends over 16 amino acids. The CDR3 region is CASSIPVAGGPGEQFF. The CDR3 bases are TGTGCCAGTAGTATCCCCGTAGCGGGAGGGCCGGGTGAGCAGTTCTTC.

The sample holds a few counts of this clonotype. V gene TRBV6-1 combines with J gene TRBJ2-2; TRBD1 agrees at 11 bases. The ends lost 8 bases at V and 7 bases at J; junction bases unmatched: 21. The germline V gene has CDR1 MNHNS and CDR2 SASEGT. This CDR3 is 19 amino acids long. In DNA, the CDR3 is TGTGCCAGCGGGACAGGGGGTCCGTGGGAGGCCCAAAGGGGCGGGGAGCTGTTTTTT. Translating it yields CASGTGGPWEAQRGGELFF.

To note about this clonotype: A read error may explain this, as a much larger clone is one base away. The CDR3 bases are TGTGCCACCAGTTCTGGACAGGGTAGCAAGCAGTACTTC. It yields the protein CATSSGQGSKQYF. V gene TRBV24-1 combines with J gene TRBJ2-7; 8 positions match TRBD1. Germline lookup yields CDR1 KGHDR and CDR2 SFDVKD. The CDR3 has 13 amino acids. With 6 bases clipped from V and 8 bases from J, the junction kept 8 bases outside the gene matches.

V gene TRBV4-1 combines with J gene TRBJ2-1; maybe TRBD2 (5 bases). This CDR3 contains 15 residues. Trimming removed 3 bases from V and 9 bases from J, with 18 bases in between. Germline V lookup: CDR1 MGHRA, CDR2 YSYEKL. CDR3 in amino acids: CASSHTAIMAGEQFF. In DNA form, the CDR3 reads TGCGCCAGCAGCCATACAGCGATCATGGCGGGTGAGCAGTTCTTC.

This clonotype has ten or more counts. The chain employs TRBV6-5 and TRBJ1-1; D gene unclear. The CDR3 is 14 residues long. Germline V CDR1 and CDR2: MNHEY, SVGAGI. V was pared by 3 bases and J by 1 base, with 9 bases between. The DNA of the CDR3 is TGTGCCAGCAGTTATGTGGCGGAGAACACTGAAGCTTTCTTT. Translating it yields CASSYVAENTEAFF.

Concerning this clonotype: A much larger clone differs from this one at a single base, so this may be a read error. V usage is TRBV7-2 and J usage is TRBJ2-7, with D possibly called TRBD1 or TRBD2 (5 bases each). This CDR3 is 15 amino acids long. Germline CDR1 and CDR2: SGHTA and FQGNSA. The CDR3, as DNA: TGTGCCAGCAGCTTGGCCCGGGACCCCTCCTACGGGCAGTACTTC. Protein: CASSLARDPSYGQYF.

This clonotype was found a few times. In nucleotides, the CDR3 is TGTGCCAGCAGCGTAGACGGAGCAGTTCAAGAGACCCAGTACTTC. Protein product: CASSVDGAVQETQYF. This sequence joins TRBV9 and TRBJ2-5; no reliable D call. Deletions cut 0 bases from V and 2 bases from J, with 11 bases between. CDR1 SGDLS and CDR2 YYNGEE come from the germline V gene. This CDR3 contains 15 residues.

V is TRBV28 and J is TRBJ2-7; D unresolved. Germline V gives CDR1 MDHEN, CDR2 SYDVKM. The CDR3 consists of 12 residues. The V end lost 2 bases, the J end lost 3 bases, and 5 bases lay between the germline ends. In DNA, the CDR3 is TGTGCCAGCAGTTTAAACTACTACGAGCAGTACTTC. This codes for CASSLNYYEQYF.

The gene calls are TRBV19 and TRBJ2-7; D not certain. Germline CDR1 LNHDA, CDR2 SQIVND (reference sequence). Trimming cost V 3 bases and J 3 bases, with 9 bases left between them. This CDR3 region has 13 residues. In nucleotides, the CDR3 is TGTGCCAGTAGTATTGGGGTCGGCTACGAGCAGTACTTC. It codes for CASSIGVGYEQYF.

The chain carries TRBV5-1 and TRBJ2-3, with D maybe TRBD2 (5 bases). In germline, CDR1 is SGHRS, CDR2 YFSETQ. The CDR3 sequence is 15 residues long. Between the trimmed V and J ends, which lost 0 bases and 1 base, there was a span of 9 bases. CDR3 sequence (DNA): TGCGCCAGCAGCTTGGTAGTTAGCGGCACAGATACGCAGTATTTT. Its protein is CASSLVVSGTDTQYF.

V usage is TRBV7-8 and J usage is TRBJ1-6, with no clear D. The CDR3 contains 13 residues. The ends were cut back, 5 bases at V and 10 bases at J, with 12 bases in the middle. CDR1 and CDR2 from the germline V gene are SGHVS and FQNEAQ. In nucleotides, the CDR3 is TGTGCCAGCAGCCAGCGGGCAGCGTCACCCCTCCACTTT. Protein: CASSQRAASPLHF.

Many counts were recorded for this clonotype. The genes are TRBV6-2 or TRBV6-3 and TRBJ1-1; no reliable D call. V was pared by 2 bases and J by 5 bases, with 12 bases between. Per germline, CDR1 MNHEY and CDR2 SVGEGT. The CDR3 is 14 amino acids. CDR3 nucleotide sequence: TGTGCCAGCAGTTACGGTGCACGCGGGACTGAAGCTTTCTTT. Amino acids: CASSYGARGTEAFF.

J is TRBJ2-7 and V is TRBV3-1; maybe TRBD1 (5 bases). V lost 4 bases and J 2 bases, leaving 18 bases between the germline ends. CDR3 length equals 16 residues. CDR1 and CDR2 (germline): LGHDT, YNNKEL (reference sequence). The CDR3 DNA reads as TGTGCCAGCAGCCCAGCCAGTAGGGGCCGGCCCTACGAGCAGTACTTC. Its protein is CASSPASRGRPYEQYF.

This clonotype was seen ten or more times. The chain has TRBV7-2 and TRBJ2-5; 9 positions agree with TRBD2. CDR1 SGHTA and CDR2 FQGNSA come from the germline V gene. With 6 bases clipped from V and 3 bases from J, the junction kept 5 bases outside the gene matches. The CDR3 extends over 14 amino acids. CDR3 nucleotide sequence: TGTGCCAGCAGTTACCTAGCGGGGAAAGAGACCCAGTACTTC. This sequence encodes CASSYLAGKETQYF.

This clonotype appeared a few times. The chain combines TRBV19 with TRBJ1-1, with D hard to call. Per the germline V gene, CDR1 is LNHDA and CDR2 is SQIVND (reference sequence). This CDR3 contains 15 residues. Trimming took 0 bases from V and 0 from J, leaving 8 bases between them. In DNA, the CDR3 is TGTGCCAGTAGTATAGATACTAGCATGAACACTGAAGCTTTCTTT. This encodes CASSIDTSMNTEAFF.

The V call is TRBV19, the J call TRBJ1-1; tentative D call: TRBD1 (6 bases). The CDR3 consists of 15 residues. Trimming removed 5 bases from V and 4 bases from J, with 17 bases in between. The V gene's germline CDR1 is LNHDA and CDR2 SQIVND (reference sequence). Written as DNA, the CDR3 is TGTGCCAGTAGTCACGGGACAAGGGGGACCACTGAAGCTTTCTTT. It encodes CASSHGTRGTTEAFF. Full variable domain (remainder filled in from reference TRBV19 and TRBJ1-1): DGGITQSPKYLFRKEGQNVTLSCEQNLNHDAMYWYRQDPGQGLRLIYYSQIVNDFQKGDIAEGYSVSREKKESFPLTVTSAQKNPTAFYLCASSHGTRGTTEAFFGQGTRLTVV.

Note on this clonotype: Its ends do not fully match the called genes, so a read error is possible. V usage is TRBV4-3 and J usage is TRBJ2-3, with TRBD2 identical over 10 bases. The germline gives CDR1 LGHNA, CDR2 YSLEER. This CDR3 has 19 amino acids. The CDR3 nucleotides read TGCGCCAACAGCCAAGGTTCTAGCCATCTAGCGGGAGACACAGATACGCAGTATTTT. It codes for CANSQGSSHLAGDTDTQYF.

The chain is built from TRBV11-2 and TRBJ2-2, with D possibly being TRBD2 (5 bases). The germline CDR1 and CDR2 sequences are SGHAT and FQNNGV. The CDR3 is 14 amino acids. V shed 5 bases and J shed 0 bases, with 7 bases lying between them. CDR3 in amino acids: CASSIASNTGELFF. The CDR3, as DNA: TGTGCCAGCAGCATAGCGTCGAACACCGGGGAGCTGTTTTTT.

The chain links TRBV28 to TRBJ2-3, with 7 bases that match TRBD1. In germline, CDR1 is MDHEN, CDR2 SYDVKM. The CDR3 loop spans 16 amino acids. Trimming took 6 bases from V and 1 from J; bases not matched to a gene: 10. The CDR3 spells CASRSRAGGGTDTQYF. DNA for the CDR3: TGTGCCAGCAGGTCCCGGGCAGGGGGTGGCACAGATACGCAGTATTTT.

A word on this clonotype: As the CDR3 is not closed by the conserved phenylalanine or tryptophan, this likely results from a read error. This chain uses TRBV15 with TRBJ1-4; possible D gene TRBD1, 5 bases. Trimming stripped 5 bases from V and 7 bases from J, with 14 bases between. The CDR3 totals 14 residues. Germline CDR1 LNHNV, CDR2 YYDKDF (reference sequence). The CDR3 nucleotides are TGTGCCACCAGCTCCCGTAGGGGTGGTGAAAAACTGTTTCTT. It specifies CATSSRRGGEKLFL.

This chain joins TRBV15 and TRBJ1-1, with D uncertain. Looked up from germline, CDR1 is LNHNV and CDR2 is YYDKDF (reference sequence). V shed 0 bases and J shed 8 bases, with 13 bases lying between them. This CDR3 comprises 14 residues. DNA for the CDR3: TGTGCCACCAGCAGAGATCGGGCCGGCGGGGAAGCTTTCTTT. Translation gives CATSRDRAGGEAFF.

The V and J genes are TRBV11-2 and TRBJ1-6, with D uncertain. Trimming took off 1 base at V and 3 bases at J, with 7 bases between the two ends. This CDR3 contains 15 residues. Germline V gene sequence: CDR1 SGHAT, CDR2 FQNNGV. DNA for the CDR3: TGTGCCAGCAGCTTAGGGTATAGCTATAATTCACCCCTCCACTTT. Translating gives CASSLGYSYNSPLHF.

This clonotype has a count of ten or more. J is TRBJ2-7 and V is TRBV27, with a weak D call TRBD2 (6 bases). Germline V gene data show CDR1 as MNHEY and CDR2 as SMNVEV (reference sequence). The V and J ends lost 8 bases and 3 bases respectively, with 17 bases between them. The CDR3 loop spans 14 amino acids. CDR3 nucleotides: TGTGCCAGCCAGCCCGCCGGAGGGCTCTACGAGCAGTACTTC. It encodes CASQPAGGLYEQYF.

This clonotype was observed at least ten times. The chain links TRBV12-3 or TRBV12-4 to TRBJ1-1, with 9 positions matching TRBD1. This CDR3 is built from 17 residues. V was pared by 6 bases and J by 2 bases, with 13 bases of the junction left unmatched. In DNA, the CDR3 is TGTGCCAGCAGCCCTTACACCTGGACAGGGGATAACACTGAAGCTTTCTTT. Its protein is CASSPYTWTGDNTEAFF.